A selection of T cell receptor beta chains follows, all from one sample in a study of control samples from healthy donors and cancer patients. The protocol was immunoSEQ multiplex PCR, while the TCRdb copy is restricted to in-frame clones and leaves out a portion. The table records roughly 170,000 clones, approximately 94% of them present only once. Sequencing was carried out using blood. The receptors come from a woman between 18 and 29 years old in good health. Both conserved end residues are trimmed from each CDR3.

v_gene: TRBV7-2; j_gene: TRBJ1-1; CDR3aa: ASSFRGLRSEAF
v_gene: TRBV13; j_gene: TRBJ2-7; CDR3aa: ASSLGTEGYEQY
v_gene: TRBV5-8; j_gene: TRBJ2-3; CDR3aa: ASSPPIEDTQY
v_gene: TRBV28; j_gene: TRBJ1-2; CDR3aa: ASSLGGYGYT
v_gene: TRBV5-4; j_gene: TRBJ2-3; CDR3aa: ASSLSGADTQY
v_gene: TRBV11-2; j_gene: TRBJ2-7; CDR3aa: ATRGSLGTYEQY
v_gene: TRBV27; j_gene: TRBJ1-2; CDR3aa: ASGPPVGTTYGYT
v_gene: TRBV2; j_gene: TRBJ2-7; CDR3aa: ASSPGTSYEQY
v_gene: TRBV6-5; j_gene: TRBJ2-5; CDR3aa: ASKAPLAVETQY
v_gene: TRBV28; j_gene: TRBJ2-1; CDR3aa: ASSFTGSYNEQF
v_gene: TRBV7-2; j_gene: TRBJ2-3; CDR3aa: ASSFRGSGTDTQY
v_gene: TRBV10-3; j_gene: TRBJ1-1; CDR3aa: AISGGGPNTEAF
v_gene: TRBV4-1; j_gene: TRBJ2-7; CDR3aa: ASSQIAGSYEQY
v_gene: TRBV29-1; j_gene: TRBJ2-5; CDR3aa: SVDEGAETQY
v_gene: TRBV19; j_gene: TRBJ1-2; CDR3aa: ASSWDRGAAYGYT
v_gene: TRBV19; j_gene: TRBJ2-7; CDR3aa: ASSTLAGVQYEQY
v_gene: TRBV7-8; j_gene: TRBJ1-6; CDR3aa: ASSLGVGNSPLH
v_gene: TRBV10-3; j_gene: TRBJ1-2; CDR3aa: AITDPREGDGYT
v_gene: TRBV29-1; j_gene: TRBJ2-1; CDR3aa: SVEPGLAGGNNEQF
v_gene: TRBV28; j_gene: TRBJ1-6; CDR3aa: ASSPRDRGNSPLH
v_gene: TRBV18; j_gene: TRBJ2-1; CDR3aa: ASSPPQGTSDLLYNEQF
v_gene: TRBV10-3; j_gene: TRBJ1-5; CDR3aa: AISDNSNQPQH
v_gene: TRBV7-9; j_gene: TRBJ1-1; CDR3aa: ASSPRRDTEAF
v_gene: TRBV19; j_gene: TRBJ2-1; CDR3aa: ASCMTGTGNEQF
v_gene: TRBV5-1; j_gene: TRBJ2-2; CDR3aa: ASSLTPDRNTGELF
v_gene: TRBV6-6; j_gene: TRBJ1-1; CDR3aa: ASTLTQGLNTEAF
v_gene: TRBV11-3; j_gene: TRBJ1-2; CDR3aa: ASSGDSGTGNYGYT